This T cell receptor beta chain was sequenced for a study of blood T cells in healthy people across ages. Regarding the study as a whole: Estimates of diversity drawn from one million T cells were considered underestimates.

As to this clonotype: The target antigen is unknown. One end of the junction is discordant with germline, which a read error may explain.

Germline V gene data show CDR1 as LNHDA and CDR2 as SQIVND (reference sequence). This CDR3 is built from 15 residues. Sample-barcoded 5' priming and a J-beta primer mix drove a second PCR of 7 to 11 cycles. There were at least 2.5 million CDR3-containing paired-end reads obtained from each sample. MiXCR was run by TCRdb on the 5' RACE reads, yielding one entry per CDR3 protein. The sample has 1.4 million to 1.5 million distinct CDR3 sequences, 42% seen once. Peripheral blood, approximately 10 milliliters per donor, was collected. Total RNA was isolated from each sample in quantities of at least 6 micrograms.

This TCR came from a woman aged 18-35 years in good health. Sequences were obtained from blood. The chain combines TRBV19 with TRBJ2-1, with TRBD2 identical over 12 bases. CDR3 region: CVSTPSTSGSYEQFF. The CDR3 DNA reads TGTGTCAGTACCCCCTCGACTAGCGGGAGCTATGAGCAGTTCTTC.